The clone carrying this TCR beta chain has a single count. The PCR used 60 Vbeta and 13 Jbeta primers. The assay was immunoSEQ multiplex PCR, and TCRdb's table has in-frame clones only and misses some. The data contain some 200,000 clones, more than 65% of them singletons. This entry comes from a study of cytomegalovirus exposure and HLA in healthy donors. The germline V gene has CDR1 SGHTA and CDR2 FQGNSA. This CDR3 is 18 amino acids long. V shed 4 bases, J shed 0 bases, and the junction held 8 bases outside the gene matches. Sequenced sample: PBMCs. The rearrangement links TRBV7-2 to TRBJ1-5; 11 bases match TRBD1. This sequence originates from a female donor in good health and CMV-seronegative. CDR3 DNA sequence: TGTGCCAGCAGCTCCCGGGACAGGGGGATCCATAGCAATCAGCCCCAGCATTTT. It translates to CASSSRDRGIHSNQPQHF.